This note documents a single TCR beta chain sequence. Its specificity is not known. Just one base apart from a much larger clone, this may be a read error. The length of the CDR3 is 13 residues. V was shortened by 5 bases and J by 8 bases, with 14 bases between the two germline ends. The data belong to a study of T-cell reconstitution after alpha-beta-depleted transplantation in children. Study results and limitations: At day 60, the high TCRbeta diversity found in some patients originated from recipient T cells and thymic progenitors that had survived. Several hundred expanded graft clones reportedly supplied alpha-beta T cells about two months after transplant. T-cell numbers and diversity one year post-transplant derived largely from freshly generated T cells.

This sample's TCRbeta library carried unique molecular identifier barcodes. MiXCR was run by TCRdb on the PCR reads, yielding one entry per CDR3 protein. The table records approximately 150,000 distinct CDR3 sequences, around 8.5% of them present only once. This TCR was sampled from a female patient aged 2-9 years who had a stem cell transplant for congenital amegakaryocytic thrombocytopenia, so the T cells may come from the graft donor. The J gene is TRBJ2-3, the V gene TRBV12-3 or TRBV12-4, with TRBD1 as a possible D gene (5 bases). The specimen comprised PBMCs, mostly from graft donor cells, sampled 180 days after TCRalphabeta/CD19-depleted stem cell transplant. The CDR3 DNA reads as TGTGCCAGCAGTCCCCTCAGGGATGCTACGCAGTATTTT. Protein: CASSPLRDATQYF.